This T cell receptor beta chain was sequenced in a study of shared clonotypes between healthy human individuals. Overall study: The plates for each donor numbered three CD4 naive, three CD4 memory, two CD8 naive and one CD8 memory.

V lost 1 base to trimming and J lost 3 bases, with 4 bases between them. Germline lookup yields CDR1 SGHRS and CDR2 YFSETQ. The length of the CDR3 is 12 residues. Concerning this clone: This clone may be a read error of a much larger clone one base away. The sample contains more than one DNA sequence encoding this CDR3.

The deep-level immunoSEQ assay was used. About 30,000 T cell genomes, or about 0.2 ug DNA, went into the sorted-subset replicate PCRs. Source study methods: As immunoSEQ supplied junction-only sequences (without quality scores), filtering differed. This table comes from immunoSEQ multiplex PCR, and its TCRdb copy is limited to in-frame clones, with some not included. Clonal size and the V and J genes are those of that table, whereas D and trimming came from the DNA. The sample lists under 1,100,000 clones, roughly 80% occurring once. This chain joins TRBV5-1 and TRBJ1-2; unclear D gene. The sequencing input was memory CD4+ T cells sorted from blood. This sample's subset: CD45RA-negative fraction. This TCR was sampled from a man aged 18 to 35 in good health. Here the CDR3 DNA reads TGCGCCAGCAGCTTGACAGACTATGGCTACACCTTC. Its translation is CASSLTDYGYTF.